These 5 T cell receptor beta chains were sequenced from one sample in a study of radiation and T cells in renal cell carcinoma. Time point meaning: blood 4 weeks post-SBRT, at nephrectomy. Treatment: 15 Gy SBRT to primary tumor, nephrectomy 4 weeks later. TCRdb keeps only in-frame clones here, not all; method: immunoSEQ multiplex PCR. The sample carries 90,000 to 100,000 clones, roughly 82% recorded once. The sequenced sample was blood, obtained from a patient whose treatment included radiotherapy and nephrectomy. The receptors shown here come from a man between 60 and 70 years old with renal cell carcinoma.

This chain joins TRBV6-1 and TRBJ2-1; D is perhaps TRBD1 (6 bases). This CDR3 has 15 amino acids. CDR1 is MNHNS and CDR2 is SASEGT in the germline V gene. V lost 5 bases, J lost 4 bases, and 15 bases lay in between. The CDR3 loop reads CASSSTGLRYNEQFF. The CDR3 bases are TGTGCCAGCAGTTCTACAGGGTTGCGGTACAATGAGCAGTTCTTC.

The chain links TRBV30 to TRBJ2-7; possibly TRBD1 for D (6 bases). The CDR3 totals 13 residues. CDR1 GTSNPN and CDR2 SVGIG come from the germline V gene (reference sequence). The CDR3 loop reads CAYRAGRPYEQYF. The CDR3 bases are TGTGCATACAGGGCCGGGCGGCCCTACGAGCAGTACTTC.

The J gene is TRBJ1-3, the V gene TRBV2; no reliable D call. CDR1 SNHLY and CDR2 FYNNEI come from the germline V gene. The V end was cut by 4 bases, the J end by 0 bases, with 13 bases between. The length of the CDR3 is 16 residues. CDR3 bases: TGTGCCAGCAGTGTTGGGAGTAGAACCTCTGGAAACACCATATATTTT. The encoded protein is CASSVGSRTSGNTIYF.

The chain employs TRBV5-1 and TRBJ2-2; TRBD2 matches at 8 bases. V gave up 7 bases and J gave up 2 bases; unmatched junction bases: 7. The CDR3 runs 15 residues. CDR1 and CDR2 (germline): SGHRS, YFSETQ. The CDR3 loop reads CASGSRTSNTGELFF. As DNA, the CDR3 is TGCGCCAGCGGCAGTCGGACTAGCAACACCGGGGAGCTGTTTTTT. Filled out from reference TRBV5-1 and TRBJ2-2, the complete variable domain reads KAGVTQTPRYLIKTRGQQVTLSCSPISGHRSVSWYQQTPGQGLQFLFEYFSETQRNKGNFPGRFSGRQFSNSRSEMNVSTLELGDSALYLCASGSRTSNTGELFFGEGSRLTVL.

CDR3 amino acids: CASSLAGTKTTNEKLFF. The CDR3 coding sequence is TGTGCCAGCAGTTTGGCGGGGACGAAGACAACTAATGAAAAACTGTTTTTT. The chain joins TRBV28 to TRBJ1-4; D may be TRBD1 (5 bases). CDR3 size: 17 residues. From germline, CDR1 is MDHEN and CDR2 SYDVKM. Deletions cut 3 bases from V and 0 bases from J, with 14 bases between.